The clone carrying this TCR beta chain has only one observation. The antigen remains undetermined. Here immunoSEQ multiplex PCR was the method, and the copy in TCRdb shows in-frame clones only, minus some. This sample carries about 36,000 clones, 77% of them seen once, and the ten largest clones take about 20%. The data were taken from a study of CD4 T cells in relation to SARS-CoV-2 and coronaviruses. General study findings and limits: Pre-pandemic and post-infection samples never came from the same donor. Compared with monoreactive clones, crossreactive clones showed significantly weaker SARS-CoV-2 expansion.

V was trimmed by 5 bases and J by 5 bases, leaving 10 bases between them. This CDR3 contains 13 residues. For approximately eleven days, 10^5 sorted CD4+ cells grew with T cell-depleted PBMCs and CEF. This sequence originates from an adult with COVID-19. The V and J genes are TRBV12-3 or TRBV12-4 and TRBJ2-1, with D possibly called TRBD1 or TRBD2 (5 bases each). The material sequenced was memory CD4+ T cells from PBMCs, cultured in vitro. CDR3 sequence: CASSETGHNEQFF. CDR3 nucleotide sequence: TGTGCCAGCAGTGAGACGGGGCACAATGAGCAGTTCTTC.